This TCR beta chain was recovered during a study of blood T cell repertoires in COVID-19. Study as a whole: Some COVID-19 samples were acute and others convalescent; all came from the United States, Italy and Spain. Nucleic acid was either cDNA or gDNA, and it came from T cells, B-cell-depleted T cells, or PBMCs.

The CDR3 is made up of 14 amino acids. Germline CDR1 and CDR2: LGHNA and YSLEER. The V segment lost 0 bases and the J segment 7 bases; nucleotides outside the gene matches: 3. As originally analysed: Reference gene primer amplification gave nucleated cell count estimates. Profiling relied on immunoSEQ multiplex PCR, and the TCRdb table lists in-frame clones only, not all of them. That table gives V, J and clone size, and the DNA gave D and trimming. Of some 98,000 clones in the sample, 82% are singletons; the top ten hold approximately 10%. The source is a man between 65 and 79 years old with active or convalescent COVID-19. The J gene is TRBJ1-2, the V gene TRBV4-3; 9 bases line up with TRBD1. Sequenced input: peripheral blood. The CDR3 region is CASSQERDRVGYTF. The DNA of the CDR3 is TGCGCCAGCAGCCAAGAGAGGGACAGGGTTGGCTACACCTTC.